The 15 T cell receptor beta chains listed next were all sequenced from one sample in a study of T cells in women clearing cervical HPV infection. Libraries were prepared by immunoSEQ multiplex PCR; TCRdb keeps only in-frame clonotypes and omits some of them. Its clone listing holds roughly 12,000 clones. Sequenced: blood buffy coat. The receptors shown here come from a woman between 18 and 70 years old with a cervical HPV16 infection that either progressed to CIN3+ or cleared (not recorded which).

As concerns this clone: The CDR3 end falls 3 residues outside the read, so it is completed with the germline J gene. The rearrangement uses TRBV10-1 and TRBJ1-5; maybe TRBD1 (5 bases). CDR3 size: 15 residues. Germline V lookup: CDR1 WNHNN, CDR2 SYGVQD (reference sequence). V lost 6 bases and J lost 0, with 12 bases in between. CDR3 protein: CASRGPPYSNQPQHF. Incomplete CDR3 DNA: TGCGCCAGCAGGGGGCCACCTTATAGCAATCAGCCC.

Worth noting for this clone: The missing CDR3 end, 3 residues past where the read stops, is filled in from the germline J gene. The chain links TRBV12-3 or TRBV12-4 to TRBJ2-7, with 9 bases that match TRBD1. CDR3 length: 13 amino acids. V was clipped by 8 bases and J by 6 bases; unmatched bases: 8. The sequenced part of the CDR3 DNA is TGTGCCAGCGGGGGACAGGGTATTGGCGAG. This sequence encodes CASGGQGIGE. The whole CDR3 sequence is CASGGQGIGEQYF.

Worth noting for this clone: The CDR3 goes on 3 residues after the read ends, and that part is filled in from the germline J gene. The V and J genes are TRBV7-8 and TRBJ2-3; 9 bases fit TRBD2. Germline V CDR1 and CDR2: SGHVS, FQNEAQ. The CDR3 has 17 residues. Trimming at V came to 2 bases and at J to 5 bases, leaving 11 bases not matched to a gene. The covered CDR3 bases are TGTGCCAGCAGCTTAATCCCAGCGGGGGGAGGGGGAGATACG. Its translation: CASSLIPAGGGGDT. The whole CDR3 protein reads CASSLIPAGGGGDTQYF. Using reference TRBV7-8 and TRBJ2-3 for the parts outside the CDR3, the full variable domain is GAGVSQSPRYKVAKRGQDVALRCDPISGHVSLFWYQQALGQGPEFLTYFQNEAQLDKSGLPSDRFFAERPEGSVSTLKIQRTQQEDSAVYLCASSLIPAGGGGDTQYFGPGTRLTVL.

In regard to this clone: Read coverage stops 3 residues before the CDR3 terminus; the germline J gene supplies the remainder. The chain combines TRBV5-8 with TRBJ2-7; 9 bases match TRBD1. With 5 bases clipped from V and 3 bases from J, the junction kept 9 bases outside the gene matches. In germline, CDR1 is SGHTS, CDR2 YDEGEE. The CDR3 covers 15 residues. CDR3 amino acids: CASSYGQGHFYEQYF. The sequenced CDR3 bases are TGTGCCAGCAGTTACGGACAGGGGCACTTCTACGAG.

The chain's CDR3 is CSARGTQHWNSPLHF. Partial CDR3 DNA: TGCAGTGCTAGGGGGACACAACATTGGAATTCACCC. J is TRBJ1-6 and V is TRBV20-1; perhaps TRBD1 as D (6 bases). The CDR3 extends 3 residues past the end of the read, so its final part is completed from the germline J gene. Germline V gene data show CDR1 as DFQATT and CDR2 as SNEGSKA (reference sequence). The CDR3 totals 15 residues. V was trimmed by 3 bases and J by 7 bases, leaving 16 bases between them.

In the case of this clone: The read gets to within 3 residues of the CDR3 end, and the germline J gene fills in the rest. V is TRBV9 and J is TRBJ1-3, with TRBD1 matching 9 bases. In germline, CDR1 is SGDLS, CDR2 YYNGEE. V dropped 4 bases and J dropped 4; count of bases not matched to a gene: 9. The CDR3 spans 16 residues. The CDR3 protein is CASSSATGGAGNTIYF. The covered CDR3 bases are TGTGCCAGCAGCTCTGCGACAGGGGGAGCAGGAAACACC.

The DNA read from the CDR3 is TGTGCCAGTACCACGACAGGGGGTGGCTCACCC. Its protein is CASTTTGGGSP. The CDR3, in full, reads CASTTTGGGSPLHF. The chain carries TRBV19 and TRBJ1-6; 9 positions agree with TRBD1. From the germline J gene comes the end of the CDR3, since the read stops 3 residues before it. The CDR3 is 14 amino acids. Trimming removed 7 bases from V and 10 bases from J; junction bases left unmatched: 8. Per the germline V gene, CDR1 is LNHDA and CDR2 is SQIVND (reference sequence).

About this clone: The CDR3 goes on 3 residues after the read ends, and that part is filled in from the germline J gene. The chain is built from TRBV28 and TRBJ1-2; TRBD1 is a possible D gene (6 bases). V lost 7 bases, J lost 7 bases, and 16 bases lay in between. There are 13 residues in the CDR3. The germline CDR1 and CDR2 sequences are MDHEN and SYDVKM. The CDR3 DNA, read in part, is TGTGCCAGCACCACCCCGGGGGGGCTTGGC. This codes for CASTTPGGLG. The whole CDR3 reads CASTTPGGLGYTF.

The sequenced CDR3 bases are TGCAGTGCTAGACTCACGAACAACGAAGCTAACTATGGC. It encodes CSARLTNNEANYG. The entire CDR3 is CSARLTNNEANYGYTF. The V and J genes are TRBV20-1 and TRBJ1-2; D is uncertain. The read halts 3 residues ahead of the CDR3 end, with the missing end drawn from the germline J gene. The germline V and J ends were trimmed by 2 bases and 0 bases, with 16 bases remaining between them. The CDR3 covers 16 residues. CDR1 is DFQATT, CDR2 SNEGSKA, per germline (reference sequence).

Of note for this clone: The read terminates 3 residues before the CDR3 end, so the remaining end is supplied by the germline J gene. The chain has TRBV10-3 and TRBJ1-5; the D gene is possibly TRBD1 (5 bases). Germline loops: CDR1 ENHRY, CDR2 SYGVKD. The CDR3 covers 15 residues. V shed 4 bases and J shed 4 bases, with 14 bases lying between them. The sequenced part of the CDR3 DNA is TGTGCCATCAGTGCCTTTTCTTCAGGGAATCAGCCC. Its translation: CAISAFSSGNQP. The whole CDR3 sequence is CAISAFSSGNQPQHF.

In the case of this clone: The read ends 3 residues before the CDR3 terminus; that terminus is restored from the germline J gene. The V and J genes are TRBV12-5 and TRBJ2-7; 13 bases map to TRBD2. Germline V gives CDR1 LGHNT, CDR2 FRNRAP. The CDR3 totals 21 residues. V was pared by 0 bases and J by 0 bases, with 14 bases of the junction left unmatched. CDR3 residues: CASGLVPVWGLAGLSSYEQYF. The covered CDR3 bases are TGTGCTAGTGGTTTGGTACCTGTTTGGGGACTAGCGGGGCTGAGCTCCTACGAG. The full variable domain, rest sourced from reference TRBV12-5 and TRBJ2-7, is DARVTQTPRHKVTEMGQEVTMRCQPILGHNTVFWYRQTMMQGLELLAYFRNRAPLDDSGMPKDRFSAEMPDATLATLKIQPSEPRDSAVYFCASGLVPVWGLAGLSSYEQYFGPGTRLTVT.

About this clone: From the germline J gene comes the end of the CDR3, since the read stops 3 residues before it. The chain carries TRBV18 and TRBJ1-2, with 7 bases lining up with TRBD1. CDR1 is KGHSH and CDR2 is LQKENI in the germline V gene. CDR3 length: 14 residues. CDR3 sequence: CASSPGQYTDTYTF. CDR3 DNA (partial): TGTGCCAGCTCACCGGGACAGTACACAGATACC.

As to this clone: The read gets to within 3 residues of the CDR3 end, and the germline J gene fills in the rest. The rearrangement joins TRBV5-1 to TRBJ2-2; weak D call: TRBD2 (5 bases). V was shortened by 7 bases and J by 3 bases, with 10 bases between the two germline ends. Germline V gene data show CDR1 as SGHRS and CDR2 as YFSETQ. CDR3 length equals 13 residues. Partial CDR3 DNA: TGCGCCAGCTATCCGGGGTACACCGGGGAG. Protein: CASYPGYTGE. The CDR3, in full, reads CASYPGYTGELFF.

Details on this clone: Coverage ceases 3 residues before the CDR3 finishes, and the germline J gene fills in the end. The V gene is TRBV5-6, the J gene TRBJ1-2; 9 bases are a match to TRBD1. This CDR3 has 14 amino acids. Germline V gene sequence: CDR1 SGHDT, CDR2 YYEEEE. The covered CDR3 bases are TGTGCCAGCAGCTCAAGGGACAGGGTCCGCGGC. This translates into CASSSRDRVRG. In full, the CDR3 is CASSSRDRVRGYTF.

A word on this clone: Read sequence stops 3 residues before the CDR3 end, and the germline J gene provides the missing end. The V and J genes are TRBV5-4 and TRBJ1-1; tentative D call: TRBD1 (5 bases). V lost 0 bases and J lost 7, with 10 bases in between. Germline loops: CDR1 SGHNT, CDR2 YYREEE (reference sequence). This CDR3 has 13 residues. CDR3 DNA, as far as it was read: TGTGCCAGCAGCTTGGGACAGAGAGATGAA. Protein: CASSLGQRDE. The full CDR3 protein is CASSLGQRDEAFF.